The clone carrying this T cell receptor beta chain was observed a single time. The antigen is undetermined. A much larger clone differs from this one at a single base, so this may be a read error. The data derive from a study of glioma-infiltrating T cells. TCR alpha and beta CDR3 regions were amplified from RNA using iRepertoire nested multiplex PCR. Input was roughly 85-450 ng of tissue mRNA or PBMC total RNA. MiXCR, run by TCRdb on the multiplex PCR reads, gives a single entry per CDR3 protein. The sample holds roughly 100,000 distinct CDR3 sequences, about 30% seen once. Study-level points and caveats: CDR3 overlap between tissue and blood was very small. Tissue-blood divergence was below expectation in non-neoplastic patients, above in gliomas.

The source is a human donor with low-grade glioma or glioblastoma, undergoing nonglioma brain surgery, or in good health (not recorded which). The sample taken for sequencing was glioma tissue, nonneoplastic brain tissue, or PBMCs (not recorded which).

The DNA for the CDR3 is TGCAGTGCTAGTGGGGGATATACAAACACCATATGTTTT. Translated: CSASGGYTNTICF. The chain joins TRBV20-1 to TRBJ1-3; weak D call: TRBD1 (5 bases). The CDR3 has 13 residues. CDR1 is DFQATT, CDR2 SNEGSKA, per germline (reference sequence).